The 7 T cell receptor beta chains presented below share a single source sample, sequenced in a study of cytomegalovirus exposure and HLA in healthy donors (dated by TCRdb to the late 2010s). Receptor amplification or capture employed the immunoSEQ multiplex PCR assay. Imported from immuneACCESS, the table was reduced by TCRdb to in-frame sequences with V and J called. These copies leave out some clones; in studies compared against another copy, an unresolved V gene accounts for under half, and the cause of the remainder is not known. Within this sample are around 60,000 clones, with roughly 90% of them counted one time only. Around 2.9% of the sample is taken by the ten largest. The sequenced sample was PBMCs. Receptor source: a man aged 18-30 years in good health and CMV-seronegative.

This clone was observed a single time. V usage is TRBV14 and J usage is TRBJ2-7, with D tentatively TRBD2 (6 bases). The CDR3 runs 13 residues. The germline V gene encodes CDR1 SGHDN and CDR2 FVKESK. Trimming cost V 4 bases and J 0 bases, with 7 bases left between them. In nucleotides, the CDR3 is TGTGCCAGCAGCCGGGACTTCTCCTACGAGCAGTACTTC. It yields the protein CASSRDFSYEQYF.

In DNA form, the CDR3 reads TGTGCCAGCAGCCCCGGGTCGGTCTCTGGGGCCAACGTCCTGACTTTC. Its protein product is CASSPGSVSGANVLTF. The chain joins TRBV11-2 to TRBJ2-6, with D unclear. This CDR3 region has 16 residues. Deletions cut 5 bases from V and 0 bases from J, with 11 bases between. The germline V gene has CDR1 SGHAT and CDR2 FQNNGV.

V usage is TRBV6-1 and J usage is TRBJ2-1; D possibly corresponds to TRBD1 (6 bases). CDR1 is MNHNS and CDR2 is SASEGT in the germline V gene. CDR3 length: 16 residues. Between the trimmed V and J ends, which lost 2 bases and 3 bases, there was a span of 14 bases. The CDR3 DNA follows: TGTGCCAGCAGTGAATCAGGGACAACCTTCTACAATGAGCAGTTCTTC. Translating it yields CASSESGTTFYNEQFF.

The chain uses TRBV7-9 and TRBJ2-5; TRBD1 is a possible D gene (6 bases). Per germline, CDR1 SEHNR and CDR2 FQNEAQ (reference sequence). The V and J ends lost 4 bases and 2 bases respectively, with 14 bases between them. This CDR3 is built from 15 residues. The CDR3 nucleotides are TGTGCCAGCAGCTGGGTGGGGCAGGGGCAAGAGACCCAGTACTTC. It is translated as CASSWVGQGQETQYF.

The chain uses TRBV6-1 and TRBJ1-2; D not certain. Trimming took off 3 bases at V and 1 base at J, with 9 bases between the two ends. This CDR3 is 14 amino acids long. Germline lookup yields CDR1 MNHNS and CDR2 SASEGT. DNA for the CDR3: TGTGCCAGCAGTGAGGTTCGAGATAACTATGGCTACACCTTC. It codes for CASSEVRDNYGYTF.

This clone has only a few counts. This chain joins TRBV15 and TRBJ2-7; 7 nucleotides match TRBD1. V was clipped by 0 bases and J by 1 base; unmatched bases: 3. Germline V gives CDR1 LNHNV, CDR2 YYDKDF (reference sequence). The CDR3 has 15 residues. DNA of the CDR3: TGTGCCACCAGCAGAGAACAGGGGAGTTCCTACGAGCAGTACTTC. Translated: CATSREQGSSYEQYF.

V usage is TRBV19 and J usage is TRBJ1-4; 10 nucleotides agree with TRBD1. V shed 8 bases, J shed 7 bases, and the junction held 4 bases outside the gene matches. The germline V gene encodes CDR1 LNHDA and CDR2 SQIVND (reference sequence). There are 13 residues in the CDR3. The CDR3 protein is CASGGQGGEKLFF. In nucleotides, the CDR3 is TGTGCCAGTGGAGGACAGGGGGGTGAAAAACTGTTTTTT.